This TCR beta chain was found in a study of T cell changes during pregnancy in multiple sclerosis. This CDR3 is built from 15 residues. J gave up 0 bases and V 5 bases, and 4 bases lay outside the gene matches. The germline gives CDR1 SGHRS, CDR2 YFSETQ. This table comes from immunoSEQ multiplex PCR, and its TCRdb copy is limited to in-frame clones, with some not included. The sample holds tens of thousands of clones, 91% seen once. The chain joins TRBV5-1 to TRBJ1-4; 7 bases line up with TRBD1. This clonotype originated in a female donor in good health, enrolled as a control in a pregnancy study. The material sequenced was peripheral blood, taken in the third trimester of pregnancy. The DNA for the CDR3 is TGCGCCAGCAGTCCGACAGGGACAACTAATGAAAAACTGTTTTTT. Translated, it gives CASSPTGTTNEKLFF.